This TCR beta chain was retrieved from a study of Ad26.COV2.S vaccination and SARS-CoV-2 variants. Regarding this clone: Its antigen is unidentified.

Assay used: immunoSEQ multiplex PCR; TCRdb lists only in-frame clones, some missing. There are roughly 380,000 clones in the sample; about 90% occur only once, and 3% to 4% lies in the top ten. The CDR3 is 16 amino acids. CDR1 LGHNA and CDR2 YSLEER come from the germline V gene. Trimming at V came to 2 bases and at J to 6 bases, leaving 10 bases not matched to a gene. Study results and caveats: The TCR-based breadth and depth measures might underestimate overall T cell responses. Non-spike TCR breadth showed similarity between vaccine and placebo recipients.

This sample comprised peripheral blood, obtained after recovery from COVID-19. This chain connects TRBV4-3 to TRBJ2-4, with 7 bases fitting TRBD1. The TCR was taken from a human donor who had recovered from COVID-19. This chain's CDR3 is CASSQTTGAQRNIQYF. The CDR3 nucleotides are TGCGCCAGCAGCCAAACTACAGGGGCCCAAAGAAACATTCAGTACTTC.